This T cell receptor (beta chain) was recovered during a study of blood T cell repertoires in COVID-19. Libraries were prepared by immunoSEQ multiplex PCR; TCRdb keeps only in-frame clonotypes and omits some of them. The sample lists 45,000 to 55,000 clones, about 82% occurring once. Trimming cost V 2 bases and J 0 bases, with 8 bases left between them. The CDR3 covers 15 residues. CDR1 ENHRY and CDR2 SYGVKD come from the germline V gene. The TCR sequence derives from a woman over 75 with acute or convalescent COVID-19. The sample consisted of peripheral blood. The chain has TRBV10-3 and TRBJ1-3, with D perhaps matching TRBD1 (6 bases). The CDR3 loop is CAISENRVSGNTIYF. In nucleotides, the CDR3 is TGTGCCATCAGTGAGAACAGGGTCTCTGGAAACACCATATATTTT.